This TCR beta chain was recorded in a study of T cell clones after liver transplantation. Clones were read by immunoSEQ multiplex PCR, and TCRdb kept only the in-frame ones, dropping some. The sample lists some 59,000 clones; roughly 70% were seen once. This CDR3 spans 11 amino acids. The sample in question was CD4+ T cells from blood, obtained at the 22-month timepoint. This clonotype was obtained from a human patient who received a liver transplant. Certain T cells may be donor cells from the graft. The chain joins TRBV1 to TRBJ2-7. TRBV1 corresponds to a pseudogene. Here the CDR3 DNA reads TGCGCCCAAGGGGCGCGGGACGAGCAGTACTTC. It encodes CAQGARDEQYF.